A selection of T cell receptor beta chains follows, all from one sample in a study of shared clonotypes between healthy human individuals. Sequencing used immunoSEQ multiplex PCR; TCRdb keeps in-frame clones, though not all of them. In the table there are approximately 2,000,000 clones, 80% to 95% of which are singletons. The sequenced material came from naive CD4+ T cells from PBMCs. These receptors all come from a young man in good health. Some clones in this sample may be carry-over from other donors' samples. CDR3s include the opening cysteine and the closing phenylalanine or tryptophan. The order of the fields is D gene, J gene, clone size, V gene, CDR3 DNA, CDR3 protein. A D gene is named only where the DNA matches it firmly. Expanded clones get a size class; other rows say once, few or many, or leave the size out.

d_gene: NA
j_gene: TRBJ2-2
abundance: NA
v_gene: TRBV5-1
CDR3nt: TGCGCCAGCAGCTTGACGGCGGGGTCGACCGGGGAGCTGTTTTTT
CDR3aa: CASSLTAGSTGELFF

d_gene: NA
j_gene: TRBJ1-5
abundance: NA
v_gene: TRBV7-9
CDR3nt: TGTGCCAGCAGCTTACAGGGTAGCAATCAGCCCCAGCATTTT
CDR3aa: CASSLQGSNQPQHF

d_gene: NA
j_gene: TRBJ1-1
abundance: NA
v_gene: TRBV7-3
CDR3nt: TGTGCCAGCAGCTTAATGGGGGGCGGTAACACTGAAGCTTTCTTT
CDR3aa: CASSLMGGGNTEAFF

d_gene: TRBD1
j_gene: TRBJ1-4
abundance: few
v_gene: TRBV29-1
CDR3nt: TGCAGCGCGTATATGACAGGGGGGAATGAAAAACTGTTTTTT
CDR3aa: CSAYMTGGNEKLFF

d_gene: TRBD2
j_gene: TRBJ2-3
abundance: NA
v_gene: TRBV18
CDR3nt: TGTGCCAGCTCATCCTCTACTAGCGCCGCTGGGGATACGCAGTATTTT
CDR3aa: CASSSSTSAAGDTQYF

d_gene: TRBD2
j_gene: TRBJ2-1
abundance: NA
v_gene: TRBV5-1
CDR3nt: TGCGCCAGCAGCTCGGCGGGAGCTGGCGCCAATGAGCAGTTCTTC
CDR3aa: CASSSAGAGANEQFF

d_gene: NA
j_gene: TRBJ2-1
abundance: NA
v_gene: TRBV28
CDR3nt: TGTGCCAGCAGTACTCGGCCAGAGCAGTTCTTC
CDR3aa: CASSTRPEQFF

d_gene: TRBD2
j_gene: TRBJ2-7
abundance: few
v_gene: TRBV9
CDR3nt: TGTGCCAGCAGCGTTACCGGGACTAGCGGGACCTACGAGCAGTACTTC
CDR3aa: CASSVTGTSGTYEQYF

d_gene: TRBD1
j_gene: TRBJ2-3
abundance: NA
v_gene: TRBV28
CDR3nt: TGTGCCAGCAGTTTAACGGGCAGGGGGCGGGATACGCAGTATTTT
CDR3aa: CASSLTGRGRDTQYF

d_gene: NA
j_gene: TRBJ2-3
abundance: NA
v_gene: TRBV7-8
CDR3nt: TGTGCCAGCAGAAGGGGAAGCACAGATACGCAGTATTTT
CDR3aa: CASRRGSTDTQYF